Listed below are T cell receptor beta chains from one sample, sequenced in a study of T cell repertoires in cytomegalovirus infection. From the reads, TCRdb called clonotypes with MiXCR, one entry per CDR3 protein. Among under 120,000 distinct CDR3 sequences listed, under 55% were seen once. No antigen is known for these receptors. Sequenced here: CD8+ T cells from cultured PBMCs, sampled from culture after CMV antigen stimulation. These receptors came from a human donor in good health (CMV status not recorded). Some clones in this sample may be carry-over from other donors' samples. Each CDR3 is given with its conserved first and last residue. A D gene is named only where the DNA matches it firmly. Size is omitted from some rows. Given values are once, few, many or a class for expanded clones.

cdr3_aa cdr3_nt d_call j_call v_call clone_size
CASSSTSGPYNEQFF TGTGCCAGCAGCTCCACTAGCGGTCCCTACAATGAGCAGTTCTTC TRBD2 TRBJ2-1 TRBV7-2 many
CASSLRVPGGRNTEAFF TGTGCCAGCAGTTTACGGGTCCCAGGCGGCAGGAACACTGAAGCTTTCTTT . TRBJ1-1 TRBV27 few
CASSLEHLNTGELFF TGTGCCAGCAGTCTGGAGCACCTGAACACCGGGGAGCTGTTTTTT . TRBJ2-2 TRBV28 many
CASSAGLAVEQYF TGTGCCAGCAGCGCCGGACTAGCGGTTGAGCAGTACTTC TRBD2 TRBJ2-7 TRBV7-6 few
CASSEQLIYEQYF TGTGCCAGCAGTGAACAGCTAATCTACGAGCAGTACTTC . TRBJ2-7 TRBV6-1 few
CASDPLGPTGRETQYF TGTGCCAGCGATCCACTGGGGCCGACAGGGCGAGAGACCCAGTACTTC TRBD1 TRBJ2-5 TRBV2 few
CASSQGDRKEAFF TGCGCCAGCAGCCAAGGGGACAGGAAAGAAGCTTTCTTT TRBD1 TRBJ1-1 TRBV4-1 .
CASIYGQGPYEQYF TGTGCCAGCATATATGGACAGGGGCCCTACGAGCAGTACTTC TRBD1 TRBJ2-7 TRBV28 once
CASSSGQGVTEAFF TGTGCCAGCAGCTCGGGACAGGGTGTCACTGAAGCTTTCTTT TRBD1 TRBJ1-1 TRBV7-8 few
CASSTDSNTEAFF TGTGCCAGCAGCACGGACAGTAACACTGAAGCTTTCTTT . TRBJ1-1 TRBV7-8 few
CSAMAGGYSYEQYF TGCAGTGCTATGGCGGGGGGGTATTCCTACGAGCAGTACTTC TRBD2 TRBJ2-7 TRBV20-1 .
CSASGPRLTSGDYEQYF TGCAGTGCTAGCGGTCCCCGACTGACTAGCGGGGACTACGAGCAGTACTTC TRBD2 TRBJ2-7 TRBV20-1 .
CASSEGLAGSTQETQYF TGTGCCAGCAGCGAGGGACTAGCGGGGTCAACCCAAGAGACCCAGTACTTC TRBD2 TRBJ2-5 TRBV2 .
CASSAGGSNQPQHF TGTGCCAGCAGCGCAGGGGGCAGCAATCAGCCCCAGCATTTT TRBD1 TRBJ1-5 TRBV7-2 .
CASRWDSHNEQFF TGTGCCAGCAGGTGGGACAGCCACAATGAGCAGTTCTTC TRBD1 TRBJ2-1 TRBV5-4 few
CASSFQGADQPQHF TGTGCCAGCAGTTTCCAGGGGGCAGATCAGCCCCAGCATTTT TRBD1 TRBJ1-5 TRBV6-6 .
CASSQTGTSNEQFF TGTGCCAGCAGTCAAACCGGGACTTCAAATGAGCAGTTCTTC . TRBJ2-1 TRBV6-6 .
CASSLANEQFF TGTGCCAGCAGCTTGGCTAATGAGCAGTTCTTC . TRBJ2-1 TRBV5-4 few
CASAGTTLSTDTQYF TGTGCCAGCGCCGGGACTACCCTTAGCACAGATACGCAGTATTTT TRBD2 TRBJ2-3 TRBV7-8 .
CASSLPGQGPGELFF TGCGCCAGCAGCCTCCCGGGACAGGGGCCCGGGGAGCTGTTTTTT TRBD1 TRBJ2-2 TRBV4-1 many
CASSSGAAGGWYEQYF TGTGCCAGCAGCTCTGGGGCAGCGGGGGGCTGGTACGAGCAGTACTTC TRBD2 TRBJ2-7 TRBV7-2 few
CSGAGTPHEQFF TGCAGCGGCGCCGGGACCCCACATGAGCAGTTCTTC . TRBJ2-1 TRBV29-1 .
CASSSLDSTQYF TGTGCCAGCAGCTCCTTGGACAGTACGCAGTATTTT . TRBJ2-3 TRBV27 .
CASSPYRAQETQYF TGTGCCAGCTCACCATACAGGGCTCAAGAGACCCAGTACTTC . TRBJ2-5 TRBV18 .
CASEAGFGGNTIYF TGTGCCTCCGAGGCCGGGTTTGGGGGAAACACCATATATTTT . TRBJ1-3 TRBV6-5 .
CASSFVGNEQFF TGTGCCAGCAGTTTTGTTGGCAATGAGCAGTTCTTC . TRBJ2-1 TRBV12-3/TRBV12-4 .
CASRPSSEETQYF TGTGCCAGCAGGCCGAGTTCCGAAGAGACCCAGTACTTC . TRBJ2-5 TRBV12-3/TRBV12-4 .
CSVDGLAGAPGSYNEQFF TGCAGCGTTGACGGACTAGCGGGGGCCCCCGGCTCCTACAATGAGCAGTTCTTC TRBD2 TRBJ2-1 TRBV29-1 .
CASSLEAGGDYGYTF TGTGCCAGCAGCTTGGAGGCAGGGGGCGACTATGGCTACACCTTC TRBD1 TRBJ1-2 TRBV7-6 .
CASTPEGTYEQYF TGTGCCAGCACCCCCGAGGGGACCTACGAGCAGTACTTC . TRBJ2-7 TRBV12-3/TRBV12-4 .
CASSKRTGGNEQFF TGTGCCAGCAGCAAGCGGACAGGGGGGAATGAGCAGTTCTTC TRBD1 TRBJ2-1 TRBV7-9 few
CASSDQTGNDSPLHF TGTGCCAGCAGCGACCAGACAGGGAACGATTCACCCCTCCACTTT TRBD1 TRBJ1-6 TRBV7-3 .
CASHGRNTQYF TGTGCCAGCCACGGTAGGAATACGCAGTATTTT . TRBJ2-3 TRBV7-8 many
CASSLEPYGSPLHF TGTGCCAGCAGCTTAGAGCCCTACGGTTCGCCCCTCCACTTT . TRBJ1-6 TRBV7-2 many
CASISHADTQYF TGTGCCAGCATATCCCACGCGGATACTCAGTATTTT . TRBJ2-3 TRBV27 .
CSALGGRTEAFF TGCAGCGCCTTGGGGGGGCGAACTGAAGCTTTCTTT . TRBJ1-1 TRBV29-1 .
CASNSPGQGISPLHF TGTGCCAGCAATTCCCCGGGACAGGGTATTTCACCCCTCCACTTT TRBD1 TRBJ1-6 TRBV6-5 .
CATSDFGGGAGNEQFF TGTGCCACCAGTGATTTTGGTGGGGGGGCCGGGAATGAGCAGTTCTTC . TRBJ2-1 TRBV24-1 few
CASSTDLLSYEQYF TGTGCCAGCAGTACGGACCTACTCTCCTACGAGCAGTACTTC . TRBJ2-7 TRBV2 .
CSAHAGGANTGELFF TGCAGTGCTCATGCAGGGGGCGCGAACACCGGGGAGCTGTTTTTT TRBD1 TRBJ2-2 TRBV20-1 .
CASSPGQGNTGELFF TGTGCCAGCAGTCCGGGACAGGGAAACACCGGGGAGCTGTTTTTT TRBD1 TRBJ2-2 TRBV2 .
CASSREQTGGRTEAFF TGCGCCAGCAGCCGAGAACAGACAGGAGGTAGGACTGAAGCTTTCTTT . TRBJ1-1 TRBV5-1 .
CASSLGLGVNEQFF TGTGCCAGCAGCCTTGGTCTAGGGGTCAATGAGCAGTTCTTC . TRBJ2-1 TRBV6-8 once
CSARDGQGAYGYTF TGCAGTGCTAGAGATGGACAGGGTGCCTATGGCTACACCTTC TRBD1 TRBJ1-2 TRBV20-1 .